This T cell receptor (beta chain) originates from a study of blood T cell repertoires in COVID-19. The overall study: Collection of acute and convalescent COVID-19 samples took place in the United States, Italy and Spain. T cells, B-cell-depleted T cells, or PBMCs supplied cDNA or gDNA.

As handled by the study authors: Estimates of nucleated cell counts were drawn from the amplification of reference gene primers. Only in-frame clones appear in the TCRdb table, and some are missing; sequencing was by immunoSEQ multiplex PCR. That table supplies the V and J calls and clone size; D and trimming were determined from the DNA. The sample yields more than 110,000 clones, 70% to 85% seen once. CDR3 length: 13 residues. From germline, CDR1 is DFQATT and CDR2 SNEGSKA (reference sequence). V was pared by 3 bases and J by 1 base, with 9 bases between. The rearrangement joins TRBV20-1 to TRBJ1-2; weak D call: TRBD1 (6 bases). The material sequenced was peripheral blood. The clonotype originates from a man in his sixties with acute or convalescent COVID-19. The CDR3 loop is CSASPGVNYGYTF. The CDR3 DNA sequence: TGCAGTGCTAGTCCAGGGGTTAACTATGGCTACACCTTC.